The 23 T cell receptor beta chains presented below share a single source sample, sequenced in a study of metastatic and nonmetastatic thyroid tumors. Among the patients, none had received any treatment before thyroid surgery. TCRdb reprocessed the PCR reads using MiXCR. This sample has 60,000 to 75,000 clones, with roughly 4.1% found just once. Material: blood. These receptors were taken from a female donor with papillary thyroid cancer or a benign thyroid nodule (not recorded which). Some clones in this sample may be carry-over from other donors' samples.

This clone was counted only a few times. Since a much larger clone is just one base distant, this may be a read error. CDR3 amino acids: CPSSQGVASDGTQYF. DNA of the CDR3: TGTCCCAGCAGCCAAGGGGTCGCGTCTGACGGGACCCAGTACTTC. This chain connects TRBV12-3 or TRBV12-4 to TRBJ2-5; TRBD1 might be the D (5 bases). The CDR3 extends over 15 amino acids.

This clone was counted ten times or more. The V call is TRBV7-9, the J call TRBJ1-3, with a weak D call TRBD1 (6 bases). V lost 4 bases, J lost 0 bases, and 13 bases lay in between. Germline CDR1 reads SEHNR; CDR2 reads FQNEAQ (reference sequence). The CDR3 has 16 residues. This chain's CDR3 is CASSYDRPYSGNTIYF. For the CDR3, the DNA is TGTGCCAGCAGCTATGACAGGCCTTACTCTGGAAACACCATATATTTT.

Comments on this clone: At one end, the junction sequence differs from germline, possibly due to a read error. The chain carries TRBV24-1 and TRBJ2-6; the D is unclear. CDR3 length: 16 amino acids. CDR1 is KGHDR and CDR2 is SFDVKD in the germline V gene. CDR3 region: CVTKDSKSSGANVLTF. Written as DNA, the CDR3 is TGTGTCACCAAGGATAGCAAGAGCTCTGGGGCCAACGTCCTGACTTTC.

This clone was found many times. The V gene is TRBV6-1, the J gene TRBJ1-5, with 8 bases fitting TRBD1. There are 13 residues in the CDR3. With 8 bases clipped from V and 15 bases from J, the junction kept 15 bases outside the gene matches. The germline V gene has CDR1 MNHNS and CDR2 SASEGT. The CDR3 spells CASGKDDRGDRHF. In DNA form, the CDR3 reads TGTGCCAGCGGAAAGGATGACAGGGGAGATAGGCATTTT.

This clone appeared many times. The genes are TRBV5-1 and TRBJ2-3; 8 bases are a match to TRBD2. Germline values: CDR1 SGHRS, CDR2 YFSETQ. The CDR3 length is 14 residues. After removal of 0 bases from V and 3 bases from J, the junction contained 0 bases not matched to a gene. The CDR3 spells CASSLGLATDTQYF. The CDR3 nucleotides are TGCGCCAGCAGCTTGGGACTAGCGACAGATACGCAGTATTTT.

This clone was seen a few times. The V and J genes are TRBV20-1 and TRBJ2-3; unclear D gene. CDR1 is DFQATT, CDR2 SNEGSKA, per germline (reference sequence). This CDR3 contains 13 residues. V gave up 6 bases and J gave up 5 bases, with 15 bases separating them. CDR3 sequence: CSAAIAPRDTQYF. The CDR3 DNA follows: TGCAGTGCGGCCATTGCCCCGAGAGATACGCAGTATTTT.

Only a few counts were recorded for this clone. A single base separates this from a much larger clone, so it may be a read error. Because it lacks the conserved phenylalanine or tryptophan at the end, this CDR3 is likely a read error. The genes are TRBV15 and TRBJ1-1; no clear D gene. With 5 bases removed from V and 7 bases from J, the gap between germline ends came to 11 bases. Germline CDR1 reads LNHNV; CDR2 reads YYDKDF (reference sequence). This CDR3 is built from 12 residues. CDR3 protein: CATSQRDGEAFL. DNA of the CDR3: TGTGCCACCAGCCAGAGAGACGGTGAAGCTTTCTTG.

On this clone: A clone one base away is much larger, so this may be a read error. The chain carries TRBV12-5 and TRBJ2-5, with 8 bases lining up with TRBD2. Per germline, CDR1 LGHNT and CDR2 FRNRAP. The CDR3 loop spans 16 amino acids. The CDR3 DNA sequence: TGTGATAGTGGTCGGGCGGGAGGACCAGATGGAGAGACCCAGTACTTC. Its protein product is CDSGRAGGPDGETQYF.

The table lists this clone with a few counts. This chain links TRBV6-1 with TRBJ2-1, with TRBD1 matching 8 bases. The V gene end was trimmed by 10 bases and the J gene end by 7 bases; junction bases not matched to a gene: 12. This CDR3 comprises 14 residues. Germline loops: CDR1 MNHNS, CDR2 SASEGT. The CDR3 spells CATLVTGDENEQFF. The CDR3 bases are TGTGCCACCCTAGTGACAGGGGACGAGAATGAGCAGTTCTTC.

In this sample, this clone turned up many times. The rearrangement joins TRBV29-1 to TRBJ1-1; 11 bases fit TRBD1. Trimming took 3 bases from V and 4 from J; bases not matched to a gene: 4. Looked up from germline, CDR1 is SQVTM and CDR2 is ANQGSEA. CDR3 size: 14 residues. The DNA of the CDR3 is TGCAGCGTTGATGAGGGACAGGGGGTCACTGAAGCTTTCTTT. Protein: CSVDEGQGVTEAFF.

The table lists this clone with many counts. The chain has TRBV19 and TRBJ1-1, with D unresolved. The CDR3 loop spans 14 amino acids. Germline CDR1 reads LNHDA; CDR2 reads SQIVND (reference sequence). V was clipped by 1 base and J by 11 bases, with 17 bases between them. The CDR3 sequence is CASSIGRPSFEAFF. The CDR3 DNA sequence: TGTGCCAGTAGTATAGGGAGGCCATCTTTTGAGGCTTTCTTT.

As regards this clone: The junction departs from the called germline gene at one end, perhaps through a read error. Within the sample, other DNA sequences also encode this same CDR3. The rearrangement joins TRBV6-1 to TRBJ2-6; maybe TRBD1 (5 bases). The CDR3 sequence is 15 residues long. The V gene's germline CDR1 is MNHNS and CDR2 SASEGT. In nucleotides, the CDR3 is TGTGTCAGCAGTGACAGATTCTCTGGCGCCAACGTCCTGACTTTC. Its translation is CVSSDRFSGANVLTF.

In this sample, this clone turned up a few times. This chain links TRBV19 with TRBJ2-1; no reliable D call. The CDR3 extends over 17 amino acids. V lost 1 base and J lost 3, with 16 bases in between. CDR1 and CDR2 from the germline V gene are LNHDA and SQIVND (reference sequence). The CDR3 loop reads CASSIVPRSAGYNEQFF. CDR3 nucleotide sequence: TGTGCCAGTAGTATAGTGCCCCGATCGGCAGGCTACAATGAGCAGTTCTTC.

This clone was detected ten times or more. J is TRBJ2-1 and V is TRBV9; 9 bases match TRBD1. The CDR3 loop spans 15 amino acids. Germline CDR1 SGDLS, CDR2 YYNGEE. V was pared by 3 bases and J by 5 bases, with 6 bases of the junction left unmatched. The CDR3 region has the DNA TGTGCCAGCAGCGGAGGGACAGGGTATCACAATGAGCAGTTCTTC. This sequence encodes CASSGGTGYHNEQFF.

There are many counts of this clone. The chain is built from TRBV6-1 and TRBJ1-1; D is unresolved. Per the germline V gene, CDR1 is MNHNS and CDR2 is SASEGT. This CDR3 comprises 14 residues. V lost 5 bases to trimming and J lost 0 bases, with 10 bases between them. CDR3 sequence reads: CASSTTRLNTEAFF. In nucleotides, the CDR3 is TGTGCCAGCAGTACTACCAGGCTGAACACTGAAGCTTTCTTT.

This clone occurred many times. The chain employs TRBV4-1 and TRBJ2-3; the D gene is possibly TRBD2 (6 bases). The CDR3 covers 17 residues. Trimming shortened V by 0 bases and J by 5 bases, and 18 bases separated the two germline ends. The germline V gene encodes CDR1 MGHRA and CDR2 YSYEKL. CDR3 nucleotides: TGCGCCAGCAGCCAAGACCGGGCAGGGACTTGGGGAGATACGCAGTATTTT. Protein: CASSQDRAGTWGDTQYF.

This clone was seen at least ten times. This may stem from a read error, because a much larger clone lies one nucleotide away. The CDR3 here is CASSVGLPTDTQYF. In DNA, the CDR3 is TGTGCCAGCAGCGTAGGCCTCCCGACAGATACGCAGTATTTT. The chain carries TRBV9 and TRBJ2-3, with D unclear. V was trimmed by 0 bases and J by 3 bases, leaving 8 bases between them. This CDR3 comprises 14 residues. Germline V lookup: CDR1 SGDLS, CDR2 YYNGEE.

With respect to this clone: Since the CDR3 does not end with the conserved phenylalanine or tryptophan, this likely comes from a read error. This sequence joins TRBV2 and TRBJ2-4, with TRBD2 as a possible D gene (7 bases). This CDR3 has 17 amino acids. Germline-derived CDR1 and CDR2 are SNHLY and FYNNEI. The ends were cut back, 9 bases at V and 3 bases at J, with 24 bases in the middle. The CDR3 loop reads CARRASGPEGVKNIQYL. Written as DNA, the CDR3 is TGTGCCAGAAGAGCTAGCGGTCCCGAGGGGGTCAAAAACATTCAGTACTTA.

This clone was counted at least ten times. The V and J genes are TRBV24-1 and TRBJ2-1, with 10 bases lining up with TRBD2. Germline values: CDR1 KGHDR, CDR2 SFDVKD. V gave up 2 bases and J gave up 8 bases; unmatched junction bases: 5. This CDR3 is built from 15 residues. CDR3 sequence: CATSDSRTSGDEQFF. In DNA, the CDR3 is TGTGCCACCAGTGATTCCCGGACTAGCGGAGATGAGCAGTTCTTC.

The chain combines TRBV11-3 with TRBJ2-2; D gene unclear. This CDR3 has 14 residues. Germline assignment: CDR1 SGHNT and CDR2 YENEEA. With 0 bases removed from V and 6 bases from J, the gap between germline ends came to 8 bases. CDR3 in amino acids: CASSLEFGSGELFF. CDR3 nucleotides: TGTGCCAGCAGCTTAGAATTTGGGTCCGGGGAGCTGTTTTTT.

This clone was detected ten times or more. This chain connects TRBV19 to TRBJ2-1; 8 nucleotides match TRBD2. Trimming removed 5 bases from V and 0 bases from J; junction bases left unmatched: 9. Germline V gene sequence: CDR1 LNHDA, CDR2 SQIVND (reference sequence). The CDR3 consists of 17 residues. The CDR3 DNA sequence: TGTGCCAGTAGTGCCGCCGGGACTAGAGGCTCCTACAATGAGCAGTTCTTC. Translation gives CASSAAGTRGSYNEQFF.

Points on this clone: A much larger clonotype is one base distant, so this may be a read error. This CDR3 is also generated by other DNA sequences in the sample. The chain carries TRBV15 and TRBJ2-2; 8 positions agree with TRBD1. The CDR3 length is 16 residues. The germline V gene encodes CDR1 LNHNV and CDR2 YYDKDF (reference sequence). CDR3 coding DNA: TGTGCCACCAGCAGAGGCGGGACAGGAAACACCGGTGAGCTGTTTTTT. Protein: CATSRGGTGNTGELFF.

This chain joins TRBV7-9 and TRBJ1-2; 8 bases agree with TRBD1. This CDR3 spans 15 amino acids. Losses at the gene ends were 6 bases for V and 2 bases for J; bases not matched to a gene: 8. CDR1 is SEHNR, CDR2 FQNEAQ, per germline (reference sequence). The CDR3 here is CASRLTWTGNYGYTF. CDR3 nucleotide sequence: TGTGCCAGCAGACTGACTTGGACAGGGAACTATGGCTACACCTTC.